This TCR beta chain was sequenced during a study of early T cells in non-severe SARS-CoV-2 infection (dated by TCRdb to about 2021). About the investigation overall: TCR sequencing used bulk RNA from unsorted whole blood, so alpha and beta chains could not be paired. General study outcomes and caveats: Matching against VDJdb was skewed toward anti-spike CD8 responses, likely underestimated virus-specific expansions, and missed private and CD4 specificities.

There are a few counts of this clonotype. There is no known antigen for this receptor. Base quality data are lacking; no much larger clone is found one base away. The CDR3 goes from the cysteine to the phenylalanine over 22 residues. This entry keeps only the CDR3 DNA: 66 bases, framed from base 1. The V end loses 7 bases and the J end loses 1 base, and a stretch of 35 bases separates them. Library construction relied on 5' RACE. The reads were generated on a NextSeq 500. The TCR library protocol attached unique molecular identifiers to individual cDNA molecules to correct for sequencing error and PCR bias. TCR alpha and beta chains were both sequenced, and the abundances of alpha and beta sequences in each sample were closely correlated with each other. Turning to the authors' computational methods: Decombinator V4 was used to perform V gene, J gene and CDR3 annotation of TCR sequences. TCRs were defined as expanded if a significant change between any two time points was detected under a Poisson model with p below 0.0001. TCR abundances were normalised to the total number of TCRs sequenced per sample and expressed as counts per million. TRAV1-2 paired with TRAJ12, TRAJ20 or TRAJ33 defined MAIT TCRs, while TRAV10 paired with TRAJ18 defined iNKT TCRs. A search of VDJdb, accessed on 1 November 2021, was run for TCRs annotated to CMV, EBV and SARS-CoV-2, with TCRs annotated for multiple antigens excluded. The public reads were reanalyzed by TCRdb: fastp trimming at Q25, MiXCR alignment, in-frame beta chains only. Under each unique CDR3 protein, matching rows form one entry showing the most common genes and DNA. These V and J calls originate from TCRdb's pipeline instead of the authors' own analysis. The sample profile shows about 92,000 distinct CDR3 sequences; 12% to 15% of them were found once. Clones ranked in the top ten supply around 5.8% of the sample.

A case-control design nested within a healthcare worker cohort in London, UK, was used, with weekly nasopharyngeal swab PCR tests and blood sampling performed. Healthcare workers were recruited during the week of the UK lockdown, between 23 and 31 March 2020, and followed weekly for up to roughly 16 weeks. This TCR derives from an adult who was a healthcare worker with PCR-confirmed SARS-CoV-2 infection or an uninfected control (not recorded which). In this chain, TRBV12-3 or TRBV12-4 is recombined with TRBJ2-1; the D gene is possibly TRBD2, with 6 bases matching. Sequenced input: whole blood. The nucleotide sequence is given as TGTGCCAGCAAGTCCCTCCTTGGGGCGGGACTGGGAAGAAGAGATTCCTACAATGAGCAGTTCTTC. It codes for CASKSLLGAGLGRRDSYNEQFF.